These T cell receptor beta chains were read from a single sample in a study of shared clonotypes between healthy human individuals. TCRdb keeps only in-frame clones here, not all; method: immunoSEQ multiplex PCR. The sample lists some 2.1 million clones, over 85% occurring once. Sequenced material: naive CD4+ T cells sorted from blood. The origin of the receptors is a man aged 18 to 30 in good health. The CDR3 runs from the conserved cysteine through the conserved F or W.

j_gene	v_gene	CDR3aa
TRBJ1-1	TRBV7-2	CASSSRQTLEAFF
TRBJ2-1	TRBV9	CASSEVQGEIYNEQFF
TRBJ2-7	TRBV6-6	CASAGVSSTMQYF
TRBJ2-6	TRBV28	CASSGPRGLPDSGANVLTF
TRBJ1-1	TRBV10-2	CASSGTGDTEAFF
TRBJ2-2	TRBV6-1	CASSDSGRVTGELFF
TRBJ2-7	TRBV11-2	CASSPSGRPSEQYF
TRBJ1-5	TRBV6-6	CASRGLGNQPQHF
TRBJ2-7	TRBV7-9	CASSRTPTEGEQYF
TRBJ2-7	TRBV18	CASSPPGLVSHEQYF
TRBJ2-7	TRBV6-6	CASSTRGLVDEQYF
TRBJ2-7	TRBV19	CASSIRPAGPYEQYF
TRBJ2-3	TRBV11-3	CASGNPGTDTQYF
TRBJ2-3	TRBV5-1	CASSFDTQSTDTQYF
TRBJ1-2	TRBV6-6	CASSRRTDHGYTF
TRBJ2-7	TRBV14	CASSQVPPKGWWSEQYF
TRBJ2-3	TRBV4-1	CASSQEGTGGVEDTQYF